This T cell receptor beta chain was sequenced for a study of cytomegalovirus exposure and HLA in healthy donors. PCR amplification relied on 60 Vbeta primers (plus 13 Jbeta primers). Data came from immunoSEQ multiplex PCR; TCRdb stores just in-frame clones and leaves some out. This repertoire shows roughly 98,000 clones, about 81% found once; its top ten account for 1.4% to 1.5%. The CDR3 extends over 12 amino acids. CDR1 is SNHLY, CDR2 FYNNEI, per germline. Trimming removed 6 bases at V and 8 bases at J, with 13 bases between. Specimen: PBMCs. The genes are TRBV2 and TRBJ1-1; D is possibly TRBD1 (6 bases). This receptor was taken from a man aged 40-50 years in good health and CMV-seronegative. The CDR3 reads CASRRQVKEAFF. CDR3 nucleotides: TGTGCCAGCAGGAGACAGGTTAAAGAAGCTTTCTTT.